A selection of T cell receptor beta chains follows, all from one sample in a study of cytomegalovirus exposure and HLA in healthy donors. The assay was immunoSEQ multiplex PCR, and TCRdb's table has in-frame clones only and misses some. The sample shows about 140,000 clones, 78% of them seen only once. Sequenced sample: PBMCs. These receptors originate from a male donor in good health and CMV-seronegative. Both conserved end residues are part of each CDR3. Each record gives: clone size, J gene, D gene, CDR3 length, V gene, CDR3 protein, CDR3 DNA. D genes are given only for firm matches. Only some rows state a clone size, as once, few, many or a class for expanded clones.

abundance: -; j_gene: TRBJ2-1; d_gene: TRBD2; len: 19; v_gene: TRBV5-1; CDR3aa: CASSLGLAGGQRSYNEQFF; CDR3nt: TGCGCCAGCAGCCTGGGACTAGCGGGAGGACAGCGCTCCTACAATGAGCAGTTCTTC
abundance: few; j_gene: TRBJ1-1; d_gene: TRBD1; len: 16; v_gene: TRBV13; CDR3aa: CASSNRDRGQGTEAFF; CDR3nt: TGTGCCAGCAGCAACCGGGACAGGGGGCAAGGCACTGAAGCTTTCTTT
abundance: -; j_gene: TRBJ1-1; d_gene: -; len: 12; v_gene: TRBV28; CDR3aa: CASSVVSTEAFF; CDR3nt: TGTGCCAGCAGTGTAGTGAGCACTGAAGCTTTCTTT
abundance: -; j_gene: TRBJ1-3; d_gene: -; len: 14; v_gene: TRBV18; CDR3aa: CASSPRGPGNTIYF; CDR3nt: TGTGCCAGCTCGCCGCGAGGTCCAGGAAACACCATATATTTT
abundance: once; j_gene: TRBJ2-2; d_gene: TRBD2; len: 15; v_gene: TRBV5-1; CDR3aa: CASSILAGNTGELFF; CDR3nt: TGCGCCAGCAGCATCCTAGCGGGGAACACCGGGGAGCTGTTTTTT
abundance: few; j_gene: TRBJ1-1; d_gene: TRBD1; len: 15; v_gene: TRBV6-1; CDR3aa: CASSETGATNTEAFF; CDR3nt: TGTGCCAGCAGTGAAACAGGGGCCACGAACACTGAAGCTTTCTTT
abundance: -; j_gene: TRBJ1-2; d_gene: -; len: 13; v_gene: TRBV18; CDR3aa: CASSPLAGYGYTF; CDR3nt: TGTGCCAGCTCACCACTTGCAGGCTATGGCTACACCTTC
abundance: -; j_gene: TRBJ1-3; d_gene: -; len: 15; v_gene: TRBV5-6; CDR3aa: CASREQGVSGNTIYF; CDR3nt: TGTGCCAGCAGAGAACAGGGCGTCTCTGGAAACACCATATATTTT
abundance: once; j_gene: TRBJ2-7; d_gene: TRBD2; len: 16; v_gene: TRBV13; CDR3aa: CASSFGASGSSHEQYF; CDR3nt: TGTGCCAGCAGCTTCGGGGCTAGCGGGAGTTCCCACGAGCAGTACTTC
abundance: -; j_gene: TRBJ1-2; d_gene: TRBD1; len: 17; v_gene: TRBV9; CDR3aa: CASSVAPDRADNYGYTF; CDR3nt: TGTGCCAGCAGCGTAGCTCCCGACAGGGCCGATAACTATGGCTACACCTTC
abundance: -; j_gene: TRBJ2-7; d_gene: -; len: 15; v_gene: TRBV6-5; CDR3aa: CASSYSTGLPIEQYF; CDR3nt: TGTGCCAGCAGTTACTCTACAGGGCTCCCTATCGAGCAGTACTTC
abundance: few; j_gene: TRBJ2-7; d_gene: TRBD2; len: 12; v_gene: TRBV25-1; CDR3aa: CASSEWGGEQYF; CDR3nt: TGTGCCAGCAGTGAATGGGGGGGAGAGCAGTACTTC
abundance: -; j_gene: TRBJ2-5; d_gene: -; len: 14; v_gene: TRBV19; CDR3aa: CASSSGAAQETQYF; CDR3nt: TGTGCCAGTAGTTCAGGGGCGGCCCAAGAGACCCAGTACTTC
abundance: -; j_gene: TRBJ2-3; d_gene: -; len: 17; v_gene: TRBV4-2; CDR3aa: CASSQDSSLASPDTQYF; CDR3nt: TGTGCCAGCAGCCAAGATTCGTCGCTAGCGAGCCCAGATACGCAGTATTTT
abundance: -; j_gene: TRBJ2-3; d_gene: -; len: 13; v_gene: TRBV29-1; CDR3aa: CSVRGLGADTQYF; CDR3nt: TGCAGCGTTAGAGGACTGGGCGCAGATACGCAGTATTTT
abundance: -; j_gene: TRBJ1-4; d_gene: TRBD1; len: 13; v_gene: TRBV6-1; CDR3aa: CASRGQGNEKLFF; CDR3nt: TGTGCCAGCAGAGGACAGGGGAATGAAAAACTGTTTTTT
abundance: -; j_gene: TRBJ1-1; d_gene: -; len: 13; v_gene: TRBV10-1; CDR3aa: CASSESSRGEAFF; CDR3nt: TGCGCCAGCAGTGAGTCAAGCAGGGGTGAAGCTTTCTTT
abundance: -; j_gene: TRBJ2-7; d_gene: -; len: 15; v_gene: TRBV5-4; CDR3aa: CASSLDFSLAYEQYF; CDR3nt: TGTGCCAGCAGCTTGGATTTTTCCCTAGCCTACGAGCAGTACTTC
abundance: -; j_gene: TRBJ2-1; d_gene: -; len: 11; v_gene: TRBV7-9; CDR3aa: CASSLVSEQFF; CDR3nt: TGTGCCAGCAGCTTAGTCAGTGAGCAGTTCTTC
abundance: -; j_gene: TRBJ2-7; d_gene: -; len: 16; v_gene: TRBV19; CDR3aa: CASSIGRQLFSYEQYF; CDR3nt: TGTGCCAGTAGTATCGGCAGACAATTATTTTCCTACGAGCAGTACTTC
abundance: -; j_gene: TRBJ2-1; d_gene: TRBD2; len: 14; v_gene: TRBV19; CDR3aa: CASSIGSGVNEQFF; CDR3nt: TGTGCCAGTAGTATTGGTAGCGGGGTCAATGAGCAGTTCTTC
abundance: -; j_gene: TRBJ2-7; d_gene: TRBD1; len: 12; v_gene: TRBV29-1; CDR3aa: CSLRTGTYEQYF; CDR3nt: TGCAGCCTTCGGACAGGGACCTACGAGCAGTACTTC
abundance: -; j_gene: TRBJ2-1; d_gene: TRBD2; len: 14; v_gene: TRBV10-2; CDR3aa: CASSPGLAGNEQFF; CDR3nt: TGCGCCAGCAGCCCGGGACTAGCGGGCAATGAGCAGTTCTTC
abundance: -; j_gene: TRBJ2-2; d_gene: TRBD1; len: 16; v_gene: TRBV9; CDR3aa: CASSLRTGVNTGELFF; CDR3nt: TGTGCCAGCAGCTTAAGGACAGGGGTGAACACCGGGGAGCTGTTTTTT
abundance: -; j_gene: TRBJ2-1; d_gene: -; len: 14; v_gene: TRBV30; CDR3aa: CAWSTVLTYNEQFF; CDR3nt: TGTGCCTGGAGTACTGTACTGACCTACAATGAGCAGTTCTTC
abundance: once; j_gene: TRBJ2-7; d_gene: TRBD2; len: 14; v_gene: TRBV27; CDR3aa: CASSLLAGVEEQYF; CDR3nt: TGTGCCAGCAGTCTACTAGCGGGAGTAGAGGAGCAGTACTTC
abundance: -; j_gene: TRBJ2-5; d_gene: TRBD2; len: 19; v_gene: TRBV7-9; CDR3aa: CASSPDLGIAGGSAETQYF; CDR3nt: TGTGCCAGCAGCCCTGACCTTGGAATAGCGGGGGGCTCCGCAGAGACCCAGTACTTC
abundance: -; j_gene: TRBJ2-7; d_gene: TRBD2; len: 19; v_gene: TRBV11-2; CDR3aa: CASSLTGTSGIKMAYEQYF; CDR3nt: TGTGCCAGCAGCTTGACCGGGACTAGCGGGATAAAGATGGCCTACGAGCAGTACTTC
abundance: -; j_gene: TRBJ1-2; d_gene: -; len: 14; v_gene: TRBV7-9; CDR3aa: CASSLNGREGGYTF; CDR3nt: TGTGCCAGCAGCTTAAATGGCAGGGAAGGCGGCTACACCTTC
abundance: -; j_gene: TRBJ1-2; d_gene: -; len: 14; v_gene: TRBV6-5; CDR3aa: CASSYSAGVGGYTF; CDR3nt: TGTGCCAGCAGTTACTCGGCAGGGGTTGGAGGCTACACCTTC
abundance: -; j_gene: TRBJ2-5; d_gene: TRBD2; len: 14; v_gene: TRBV5-1; CDR3aa: CASSLRGLPKTQYF; CDR3nt: TGCGCCAGCAGCTTGAGGGGACTACCCAAGACCCAGTACTTC
abundance: -; j_gene: TRBJ1-2; d_gene: -; len: 14; v_gene: TRBV6-5; CDR3aa: CASSRGADNYGYTF; CDR3nt: TGTGCCAGCAGCCGCGGGGCGGACAACTATGGCTACACCTTC
abundance: -; j_gene: TRBJ2-1; d_gene: TRBD2; len: 16; v_gene: TRBV2; CDR3aa: CASREPGGTSYNEQFF; CDR3nt: TGTGCCAGCAGGGAGCCGGGAGGGACGTCCTACAATGAGCAGTTCTTC
abundance: -; j_gene: TRBJ1-5; d_gene: -; len: 11; v_gene: TRBV10-1; CDR3aa: CASWTSQPQHF; CDR3nt: TGCGCCAGCTGGACTAGTCAGCCCCAGCATTTT
abundance: -; j_gene: TRBJ1-1; d_gene: -; len: 13; v_gene: TRBV7-8; CDR3aa: CASSLGQNTEAFF; CDR3nt: TGTGCCAGCAGCTTAGGTCAGAACACTGAAGCTTTCTTT
abundance: few; j_gene: TRBJ2-7; d_gene: TRBD1; len: 13; v_gene: TRBV27; CDR3aa: CASSPGGSSLWYF; CDR3nt: TGTGCCAGCAGTCCAGGGGGCTCCTCGCTCTGGTACTTC
abundance: -; j_gene: TRBJ1-5; d_gene: -; len: 13; v_gene: TRBV7-8; CDR3aa: CASSPQGYQPQHF; CDR3nt: TGTGCCAGCAGCCCACAGGGTTATCAGCCCCAGCATTTT
abundance: -; j_gene: TRBJ1-5; d_gene: TRBD1; len: 15; v_gene: TRBV27; CDR3aa: CASSTNTGGGQPQHF; CDR3nt: TGTGCCAGCAGTACAAACACAGGGGGCGGTCAGCCCCAGCATTTT
abundance: -; j_gene: TRBJ2-7; d_gene: -; len: 13; v_gene: TRBV27; CDR3aa: CASSLSPRVGQYF; CDR3nt: TGTGCCAGCAGTCTTTCCCCTCGAGTCGGGCAGTACTTC
abundance: -; j_gene: TRBJ2-2; d_gene: TRBD1; len: 14; v_gene: TRBV5-1; CDR3aa: CASTGQGNTGELFF; CDR3nt: TGCGCCAGCACCGGACAGGGGAACACCGGGGAGCTGTTTTTT
abundance: -; j_gene: TRBJ2-3; d_gene: -; len: 15; v_gene: TRBV6-5; CDR3aa: CASSPRVRLADTQYF; CDR3nt: TGTGCCAGCAGTCCACGGGTGCGTCTCGCAGATACGCAGTATTTT
abundance: -; j_gene: TRBJ2-3; d_gene: -; len: 13; v_gene: TRBV7-3; CDR3aa: CASSAGGTDTQYF; CDR3nt: TGTGCCAGCAGCGCGGGTGGCACAGATACGCAGTATTTT
abundance: few; j_gene: TRBJ2-3; d_gene: -; len: 15; v_gene: TRBV30; CDR3aa: CAWSKGRTVADTQYF; CDR3nt: TGTGCCTGGAGTAAGGGGAGGACGGTCGCAGATACGCAGTATTTT
abundance: -; j_gene: TRBJ2-1; d_gene: TRBD2; len: 17; v_gene: TRBV9; CDR3aa: CASSVVGSGSSYNEQFF; CDR3nt: TGTGCCAGCAGCGTAGTTGGTAGCGGGAGCTCCTACAATGAGCAGTTCTTC
abundance: -; j_gene: TRBJ1-2; d_gene: -; len: 15; v_gene: TRBV10-3; CDR3aa: CATDGLGGGNYGYTF; CDR3nt: TGTGCCACCGACGGCCTGGGGGGAGGGAACTATGGCTACACCTTC
abundance: -; j_gene: TRBJ2-1; d_gene: -; len: 13; v_gene: TRBV7-3; CDR3aa: CASSLNKYNEQFF; CDR3nt: TGTGCCAGCAGCTTAAACAAGTACAATGAGCAGTTCTTC
abundance: -; j_gene: TRBJ2-7; d_gene: -; len: 13; v_gene: TRBV12-5; CDR3aa: CASGKEYSYEQYF; CDR3nt: TGTGCTAGTGGCAAGGAGTACTCCTACGAGCAGTACTTC
abundance: once; j_gene: TRBJ1-3; d_gene: TRBD1; len: 18; v_gene: TRBV5-1; CDR3aa: CASSLGGTGRFSGNTIYF; CDR3nt: TGCGCCAGCAGCTTGGGAGGGACAGGGCGCTTCTCTGGAAACACCATATATTTT
abundance: -; j_gene: TRBJ1-1; d_gene: -; len: 15; v_gene: TRBV7-8; CDR3aa: CASSLARLFNTEAFF; CDR3nt: TGTGCCAGCAGCTTAGCGCGCCTCTTCAACACTGAAGCTTTCTTT
abundance: -; j_gene: TRBJ1-1; d_gene: -; len: 12; v_gene: TRBV30; CDR3aa: CAWNGGNTEAFF; CDR3nt: TGTGCCTGGAATGGAGGGAACACTGAAGCTTTCTTT
abundance: -; j_gene: TRBJ2-3; d_gene: TRBD1; len: 17; v_gene: TRBV4-1; CDR3aa: CASSQEGQGVSTDTQYF; CDR3nt: TGCGCCAGCAGCCAGGAAGGACAGGGGGTAAGCACAGATACGCAGTATTTT
abundance: few; j_gene: TRBJ1-2; d_gene: -; len: 13; v_gene: TRBV19; CDR3aa: CASSTRLSYGYTF; CDR3nt: TGTGCCAGTAGTACGAGACTGAGCTATGGCTACACCTTC
abundance: -; j_gene: TRBJ2-7; d_gene: -; len: 13; v_gene: TRBV19; CDR3aa: CASSMGLNYEQYF; CDR3nt: TGTGCCAGTAGTATGGGGCTGAACTACGAGCAGTACTTC
abundance: -; j_gene: TRBJ2-6; d_gene: -; len: 16; v_gene: TRBV19; CDR3aa: CASSILGSSGANVLTF; CDR3nt: TGTGCCAGTAGTATACTAGGCAGCTCTGGGGCCAACGTCCTGACTTTC
abundance: -; j_gene: TRBJ1-1; d_gene: TRBD1; len: 14; v_gene: TRBV10-3; CDR3aa: CAIRDRVLNTEAFF; CDR3nt: TGTGCCATCAGAGACAGGGTACTGAACACTGAAGCTTTCTTT
abundance: few; j_gene: TRBJ1-1; d_gene: -; len: 14; v_gene: TRBV7-2; CDR3aa: CASSVGGGFPEAFF; CDR3nt: TGTGCCAGCAGCGTAGGGGGGGGGTTCCCTGAAGCTTTCTTT